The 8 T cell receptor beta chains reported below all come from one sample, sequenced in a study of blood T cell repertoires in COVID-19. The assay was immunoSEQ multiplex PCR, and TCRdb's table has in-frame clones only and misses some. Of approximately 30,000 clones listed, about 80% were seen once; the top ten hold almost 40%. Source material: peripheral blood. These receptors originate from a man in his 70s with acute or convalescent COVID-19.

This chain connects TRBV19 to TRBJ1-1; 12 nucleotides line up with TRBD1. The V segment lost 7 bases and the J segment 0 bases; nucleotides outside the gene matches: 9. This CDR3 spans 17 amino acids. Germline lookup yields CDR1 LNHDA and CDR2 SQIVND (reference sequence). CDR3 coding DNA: TGTGCCAGTACCCGAGGGGGGACAGGGGGCATGAACACTGAAGCTTTCTTT. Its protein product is CASTRGGTGGMNTEAFF.

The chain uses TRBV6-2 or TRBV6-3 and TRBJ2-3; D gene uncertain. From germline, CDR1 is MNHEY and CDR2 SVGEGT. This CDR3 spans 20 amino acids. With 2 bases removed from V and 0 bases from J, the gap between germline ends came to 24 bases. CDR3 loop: CASSYPRQHRSQASTDTQYF. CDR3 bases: TGTGCCAGCAGTTACCCCAGGCAGCACCGTTCGCAGGCTAGCACAGATACGCAGTATTTT.

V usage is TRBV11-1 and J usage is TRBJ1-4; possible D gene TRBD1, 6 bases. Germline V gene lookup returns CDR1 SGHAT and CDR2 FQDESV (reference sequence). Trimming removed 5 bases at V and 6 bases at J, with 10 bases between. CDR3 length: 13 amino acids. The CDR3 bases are TGTGCCAGCAGCCCCCGGACAGATGAAAAACTGTTTTTT. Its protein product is CASSPRTDEKLFF.

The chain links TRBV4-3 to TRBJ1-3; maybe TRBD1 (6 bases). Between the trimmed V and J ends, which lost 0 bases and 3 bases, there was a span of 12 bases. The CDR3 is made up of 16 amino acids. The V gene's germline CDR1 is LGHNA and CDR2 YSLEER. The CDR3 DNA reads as TGCGCCAGCAGCCAAGAGCGTCAGGGGTTTGGAAACACCATATATTTT. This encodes CASSQERQGFGNTIYF.

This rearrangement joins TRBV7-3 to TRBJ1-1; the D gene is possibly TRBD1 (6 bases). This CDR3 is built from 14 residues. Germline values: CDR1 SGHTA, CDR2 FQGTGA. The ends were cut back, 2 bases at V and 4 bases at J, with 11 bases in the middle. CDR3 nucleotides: TGTGCCAGCAGCTTATCATCGACAGGCACTGAAGCTTTCTTT. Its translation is CASSLSSTGTEAFF.

This CDR3 is CASSVETEAFF. The CDR3 DNA reads as TGTGCCAGCAGTGTAGAGACTGAAGCTTTCTTT. The genes are TRBV2 and TRBJ1-1; D unclear. Germline lookup yields CDR1 SNHLY and CDR2 FYNNEI. This CDR3 has 11 residues. Trimming removed 4 bases from V and 5 bases from J, with 5 bases in between.

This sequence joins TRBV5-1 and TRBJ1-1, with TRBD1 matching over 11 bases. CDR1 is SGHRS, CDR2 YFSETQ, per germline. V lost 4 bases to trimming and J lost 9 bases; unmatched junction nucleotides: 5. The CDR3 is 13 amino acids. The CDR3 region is CASSVGQGGQAFF. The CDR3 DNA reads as TGCGCCAGCAGCGTGGGACAGGGGGGACAAGCTTTCTTT.

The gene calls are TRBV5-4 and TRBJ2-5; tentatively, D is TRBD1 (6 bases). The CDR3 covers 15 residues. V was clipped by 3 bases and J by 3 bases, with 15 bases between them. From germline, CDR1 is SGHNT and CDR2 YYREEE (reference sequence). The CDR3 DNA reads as TGTGCCAGCAGCTCCAGGGGATGGATAAAAGAGACCCAGTACTTC. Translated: CASSSRGWIKETQYF.